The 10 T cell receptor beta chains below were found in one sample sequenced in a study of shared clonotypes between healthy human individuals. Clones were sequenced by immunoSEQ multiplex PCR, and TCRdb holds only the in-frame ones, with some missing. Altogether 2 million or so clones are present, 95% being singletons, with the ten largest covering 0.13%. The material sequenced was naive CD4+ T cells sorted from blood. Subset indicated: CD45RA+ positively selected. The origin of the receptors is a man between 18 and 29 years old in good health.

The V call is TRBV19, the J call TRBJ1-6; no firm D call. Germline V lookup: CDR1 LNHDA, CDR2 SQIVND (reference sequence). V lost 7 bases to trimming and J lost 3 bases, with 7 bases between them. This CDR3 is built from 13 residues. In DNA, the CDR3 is TGTGCCAGTACAGAGGGCTATAATTCACCCCTCCACTTT. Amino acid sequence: CASTEGYNSPLHF.

Written as DNA, the CDR3 is TGTGCCAGCAGGGCAGGGGGGTCACCCCTCCACTTT. It is translated as CASRAGGSPLHF. V gene TRBV6-6 combines with J gene TRBJ1-6; 7 nucleotides align to TRBD1. Germline V gene sequence: CDR1 MNHNY, CDR2 SVGAGI (reference sequence). The CDR3 is 12 residues long. J was trimmed by 10 bases and V by 6 bases; bases with no gene match: 3.

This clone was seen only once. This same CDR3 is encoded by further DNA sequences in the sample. The CDR3, as DNA: TGTGCCAGCAGTAGGGGACAGTTGAACACTGAAGCTTTCTTT. Translation gives CASSRGQLNTEAFF. This chain connects TRBV6-5 to TRBJ1-1, with 7 bases aligning to TRBD1. V was clipped by 5 bases and J by 0 bases; unmatched bases: 3. Per germline, CDR1 MNHEY and CDR2 SVGAGI. The CDR3 covers 14 residues.

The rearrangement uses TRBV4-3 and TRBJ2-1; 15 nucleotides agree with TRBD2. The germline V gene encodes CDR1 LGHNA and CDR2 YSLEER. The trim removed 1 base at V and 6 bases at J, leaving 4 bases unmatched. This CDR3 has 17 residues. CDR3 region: CASSQGPGLAGGNEQFF. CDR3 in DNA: TGCGCCAGCAGCCAAGGACCGGGACTAGCGGGAGGCAATGAGCAGTTCTTC.

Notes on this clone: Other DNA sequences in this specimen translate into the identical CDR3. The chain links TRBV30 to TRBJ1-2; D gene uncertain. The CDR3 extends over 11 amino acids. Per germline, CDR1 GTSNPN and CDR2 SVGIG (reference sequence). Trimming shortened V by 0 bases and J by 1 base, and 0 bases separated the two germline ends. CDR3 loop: CAWSVNYGYTF. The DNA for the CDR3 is TGTGCCTGGAGTGTTAACTATGGCTACACCTTC. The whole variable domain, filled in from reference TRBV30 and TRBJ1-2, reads SQTIHQWPATLVQPVGSPLSLECTVEGTSNPNLYWYRQAAGRGLQLLFYSVGIGQISSEVPQNLSASRPQDRQFILSSKKLLLSDSGFYLCAWSVNYGYTFGSGTRLTVV.

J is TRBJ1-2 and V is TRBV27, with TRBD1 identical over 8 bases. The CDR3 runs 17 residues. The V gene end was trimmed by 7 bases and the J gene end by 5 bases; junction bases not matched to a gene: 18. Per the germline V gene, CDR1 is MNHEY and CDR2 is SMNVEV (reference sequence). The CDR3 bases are TGTGCCAGCACCCCCGGACAGGGCGGGTTCTTCCCTTATGGCTACACCTTC. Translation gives CASTPGQGGFFPYGYTF.

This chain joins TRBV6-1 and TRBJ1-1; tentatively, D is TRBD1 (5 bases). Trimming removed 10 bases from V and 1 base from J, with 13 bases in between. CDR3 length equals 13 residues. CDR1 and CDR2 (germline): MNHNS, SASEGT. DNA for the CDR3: TGTGCCACCCGAGGGACCTCGAACACTGAAGCTTTCTTT. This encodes CATRGTSNTEAFF.

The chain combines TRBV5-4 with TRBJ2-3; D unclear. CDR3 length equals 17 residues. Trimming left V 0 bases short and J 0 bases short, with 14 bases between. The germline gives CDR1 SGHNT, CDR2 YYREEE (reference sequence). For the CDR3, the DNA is TGTGCCAGCAGCTTGGAGGTCAAGGGAAAGAGCACAGATACGCAGTATTTT. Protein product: CASSLEVKGKSTDTQYF.

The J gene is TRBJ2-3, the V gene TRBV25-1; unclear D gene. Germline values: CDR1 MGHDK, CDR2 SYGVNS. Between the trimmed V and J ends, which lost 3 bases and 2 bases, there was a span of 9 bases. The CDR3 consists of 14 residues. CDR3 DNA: TGTGCCAGCAGTGACGCTAGACACACAGATACGCAGTATTTT. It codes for CASSDARHTDTQYF.

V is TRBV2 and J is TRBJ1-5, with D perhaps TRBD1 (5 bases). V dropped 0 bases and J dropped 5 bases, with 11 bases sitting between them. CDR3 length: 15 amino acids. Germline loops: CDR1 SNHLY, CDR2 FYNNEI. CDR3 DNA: TGTGCCAGCAGTGAAGCGAGGGACCTTTATCAGCCCCAGCATTTT. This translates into CASSEARDLYQPQHF.